These 28 T cell receptor beta chains originate from one sample sequenced in a study of early T cells in non-severe SARS-CoV-2 infection. TCRdb recomputed calls from the 5' RACE reads with MiXCR, one row per CDR3 protein. In the table there are approximately 44,000 distinct CDR3 sequences, 12% of which are singletons. Sequencing was done on a sample of whole blood. Receptors were obtained from an adult who was a healthcare worker with PCR-confirmed SARS-CoV-2 infection or an uninfected control (not recorded which).

The chain combines TRBV28 with TRBJ2-5; D call uncertain. Looked up from germline, CDR1 is MDHEN and CDR2 is SYDVKM. Trimming stripped 5 bases from V and 10 bases from J, with 11 bases between. The CDR3 contains 11 residues. The DNA of the CDR3 is TGTGCCAGCAGTCCGAATTGGGACCAGTACTTC. It encodes CASSPNWDQYF.

This clonotype appeared a few times. The chain combines TRBV19 with TRBJ1-4; a possible D gene is TRBD1 (5 bases). This CDR3 has 13 residues. The germline V gene has CDR1 LNHDA and CDR2 SQIVND (reference sequence). With 10 bases removed from V and 6 bases from J, the gap between germline ends came to 15 bases. The CDR3 DNA reads TGTGCCACTACTGACAGCCTGCATGAAAAACTGTTTTTT. This encodes CATTDSLHEKLFF.

This clonotype came up many times. The chain joins TRBV6-2 or TRBV6-3 to TRBJ2-1, with 10 bases aligning to TRBD1. The CDR3 has 15 residues. The junction had 4 bases not matched to a gene; V was cut back by 5 bases and J by 3 bases. The germline V gene has CDR1 MNHEY and CDR2 SVGEGT. The CDR3 coding sequence is TGTGCCAGCAGTCCCCGGACAGGGGGCTACAATGAGCAGTTCTTC. Its translation is CASSPRTGGYNEQFF.

In its sample, this clonotype was seen many times. V and J are TRBV4-2 and TRBJ2-3, with a weak D call TRBD2 (6 bases). Germline assignment: CDR1 LGHNA and CDR2 YNFKEQ. The V end was cut by 4 bases, the J end by 3 bases, with 17 bases between. The CDR3 contains 16 residues. Written as DNA, the CDR3 is TGTGCCAGCAGCCGCCTTGAGACGGGAGTTACAGATACGCAGTATTTT. Its translation is CASSRLETGVTDTQYF.

This clonotype was seen at least ten times. V gene TRBV7-2 combines with J gene TRBJ1-5; no reliable D call. Germline CDR1 SGHTA, CDR2 FQGNSA. The CDR3 spans 14 residues. With 1 base removed from V and 6 bases from J, the gap between germline ends came to 10 bases. DNA for the CDR3: TGTGCCAGCAGCTTAGACGGGTTCGGTCAGCCCCAGCATTTT. It yields the protein CASSLDGFGQPQHF.

This sequence joins TRBV20-1 and TRBJ2-1; 16 bases fit TRBD2. This CDR3 is 19 amino acids long. CDR1 and CDR2 from the germline V gene are DFQATT and SNEGSKA (reference sequence). The V and J ends lost 0 bases and 4 bases, in that order; junction bases with no gene match: 9. The DNA of the CDR3 is TGCAGTGCTAGAGATCCGGGACTAGCGGGAGGGCCGGGTTACAATGAGCAGTTCTTC. Protein product: CSARDPGLAGGPGYNEQFF.

Only a few counts were recorded for this clonotype. V usage is TRBV18 and J usage is TRBJ2-5, with 8 nucleotides matching TRBD1. Germline V lookup: CDR1 KGHSH, CDR2 LQKENI. This CDR3 contains 15 residues. The trim removed 4 bases at V and 1 base at J, leaving 5 bases unmatched. CDR3: CASSLSTGAQETQYF. The CDR3 bases are TGTGCCAGCTCACTTTCGACAGGGGCCCAAGAGACCCAGTACTTC.

This clonotype was seen more than once but under ten times. V is TRBV27 and J is TRBJ2-6, with a possible D match to TRBD2 (5 bases). Between the trimmed V and J ends, which lost 4 bases and 1 base, there was a span of 8 bases. This CDR3 region has 15 residues. Germline V gene data show CDR1 as MNHEY and CDR2 as SMNVEV (reference sequence). The CDR3 reads CASSYGGSGANVLTF. The CDR3 nucleotides read TGTGCCAGCAGTTACGGAGGTTCTGGGGCCAACGTCCTGACTTTC.

The V and J genes are TRBV10-3 and TRBJ2-1; D is perhaps TRBD2 (6 bases). The CDR3 totals 15 residues. V was pared by 3 bases and J by 9 bases, with 18 bases between. The germline gives CDR1 ENHRY, CDR2 SYGVKD. CDR3 amino acids: CAISEAHYLGGEQFF. Written as DNA, the CDR3 is TGTGCCATCAGTGAAGCCCACTACTTGGGGGGTGAGCAGTTCTTC.

V gene TRBV13 combines with J gene TRBJ1-5, with D unclear. This CDR3 is 15 amino acids long. Between the trimmed V and J ends, which lost 2 bases and 4 bases, there was a span of 12 bases. The germline V gene has CDR1 PRHDT and CDR2 FYEKMQ (reference sequence). Here the CDR3 DNA reads TGTGCCAGCAGCTTAATGGGTCAGCGTAATCAGCCCCAGCATTTT. It translates to CASSLMGQRNQPQHF.

This clonotype has only a few counts. The CDR3 nucleotides read TGCAGCGTTAGCAGCTCCTACAATGAGCAGTTCTTC. Amino acid sequence: CSVSSSYNEQFF. The chain has TRBV29-1 and TRBJ2-1, with D hard to call. Trimming left V 5 bases short and J 0 bases short, with 5 bases between. CDR1 SQVTM and CDR2 ANQGSEA come from the germline V gene. This CDR3 has 12 residues.

This clonotype was recorded at least ten times. The chain carries TRBV6-2 or TRBV6-3 and TRBJ1-1; 7 bases line up with TRBD1. V gave up 5 bases and J gave up 5 bases; unmatched junction bases: 5. The CDR3 length is 13 residues. Germline CDR1 MNHEY, CDR2 SVGEGT. The CDR3 bases are TGTGCCAGCAGTCGACAGGGAGGGACTGAAGCTTTCTTT. Translation gives CASSRQGGTEAFF.

V and J are TRBV7-9 and TRBJ1-1; no definite D call. V shed 1 base and J shed 1 base, with 4 bases lying between them. CDR3 length: 13 amino acids. Germline CDR1 is SEHNR and CDR2 is FQNEAQ (reference sequence). In DNA, the CDR3 is TGTGCCAGCAGCTTAGGCTGGAACACTGAAGCTTTCTTT. Amino acids: CASSLGWNTEAFF.

The chain carries TRBV7-6 and TRBJ2-7; no definite D call. Trimming removed 1 base from V and 4 bases from J, with 8 bases in between. The V gene's germline CDR1 is SGHVS and CDR2 FNYEAQ. CDR3 length: 13 residues. The CDR3 sequence is CASSLEAEYEQYF. CDR3 DNA sequence: TGTGCCAGCAGCTTAGAGGCAGAGTACGAGCAGTACTTC.

The chain is built from TRBV24-1 and TRBJ2-1; D uncertain. This CDR3 is built from 12 residues. The V gene's germline CDR1 is KGHDR and CDR2 SFDVKD. V lost 2 bases, J lost 10 bases, and 8 bases lay in between. CDR3 protein: CATSDSDEEQFF. For the CDR3, the DNA is TGTGCCACCAGTGATTCCGACGAGGAGCAGTTCTTC.

The CDR3 reads CASSLLSGGPYNEQFF. CDR3 DNA: TGTGCCAGCAGCCTACTAAGCGGGGGCCCCTACAATGAGCAGTTCTTC. V usage is TRBV11-2 and J usage is TRBJ2-1; 8 positions agree with TRBD2. This CDR3 comprises 16 residues. Per the germline V gene, CDR1 is SGHAT and CDR2 is FQNNGV. V was clipped by 5 bases and J by 2 bases; unmatched bases: 8.

This clonotype was recorded at least ten times. The rearrangement links TRBV18 to TRBJ2-7; 10 nucleotides line up with TRBD1. Germline lookup yields CDR1 KGHSH and CDR2 LQKENI. With V trimmed by 5 bases and J by 4 bases, 5 bases remained unmatched. The CDR3 runs to 14 residues. The CDR3: CASSSGTGAYEQYF. In DNA form, the CDR3 reads TGTGCCAGCTCATCCGGGACAGGGGCGTACGAGCAGTACTTC.

This clonotype was seen only a few times. This sequence joins TRBV7-9 and TRBJ2-1; D gene uncertain. The V gene's germline CDR1 is SEHNR and CDR2 FQNEAQ (reference sequence). This CDR3 is 11 amino acids long. V lost 5 bases to trimming and J lost 8 bases, with 7 bases between them. CDR3 protein: CASSPLYEQFF. The CDR3 DNA is TGTGCCAGCAGCCCCTTGTATGAGCAGTTCTTC.

The chain links TRBV7-3 to TRBJ2-2; perhaps TRBD2 as D (7 bases). V was pared by 0 bases and J by 4 bases, with 15 bases between. This CDR3 is built from 17 residues. Looked up from germline, CDR1 is SGHTA and CDR2 is FQGTGA. The CDR3 DNA follows: TGTGCCAGCAGCTTAACGCTGGCGGGGGCGGTCACCGGGGAGCTGTTTTTT. This gives the protein CASSLTLAGAVTGELFF.

This clonotype was seen repeatedly, ten times or more. The V call is TRBV27, the J call TRBJ2-1; 10 bases match TRBD2. This CDR3 has 15 residues. The germline V gene encodes CDR1 MNHEY and CDR2 SMNVEV (reference sequence). Trimming removed 5 bases from V and 6 bases from J; junction bases left unmatched: 7. The CDR3: CASSGEVAGGNEQFF. CDR3 bases: TGTGCCAGCAGTGGAGAGGTAGCGGGAGGCAATGAGCAGTTCTTC.

In this sample, this clonotype turned up many times. This chain connects TRBV6-5 to TRBJ2-1, with 9 positions matching TRBD2. This CDR3 is 16 amino acids long. CDR1 and CDR2 (germline): MNHEY, SVGAGI. With V trimmed by 0 bases and J by 6 bases, 6 bases remained unmatched. The CDR3 DNA sequence: TGTGCCAGCAGTTACTCGTTGGGACTAGCTAGCAATGAGCAGTTCTTC. It is translated as CASSYSLGLASNEQFF.

The J gene is TRBJ1-2, the V gene TRBV29-1; D ambiguous. Germline-derived CDR1 and CDR2 are SQVTM and ANQGSEA. The CDR3 runs to 10 residues. Between the trimmed V and J ends, which lost 6 bases and 5 bases, there was a span of 7 bases. CDR3 nucleotides: TGCAGCGTCGATCTTTATGGCTACACCTTC. Translating it yields CSVDLYGYTF. Using reference TRBV29-1 and TRBJ1-2 for the parts outside the CDR3, the full variable domain is SAVISQKPSRDICQRGTSLTIQCQVDSQVTMMFWYRQQPGQSLTLIATANQGSEATYESGFVIDKFPISRPNLTFSTLTVSNMSPEDSSIYLCSVDLYGYTFGSGTRLTVV.

This clonotype has more than one count but fewer than ten. This sequence joins TRBV5-4 and TRBJ2-3; D gene ambiguous. The V and J ends lost 1 base and 1 base respectively, with 4 bases between them. The CDR3 has 13 residues. CDR1 and CDR2 (germline): SGHNT, YYREEE (reference sequence). The CDR3 is CASSLIGTDTQYF. For the CDR3, the DNA is TGTGCCAGCAGCTTGATAGGCACAGATACGCAGTATTTT.

This clonotype was seen repeatedly, ten times or more. The chain employs TRBV28 and TRBJ2-7; TRBD1 might be the D (6 bases). The CDR3 is 15 amino acids. V shed 5 bases and J shed 7 bases, with 21 bases lying between them. The germline V gene has CDR1 MDHEN and CDR2 SYDVKM. The CDR3 DNA sequence: TGTGCCAGCAGTCCCCTCGCAGGGGTAGGATGGGAGCAGTACTTC. It encodes CASSPLAGVGWEQYF.

In this sample, this clonotype turned up many times. The chain carries TRBV19 and TRBJ2-6; D possibly corresponds to TRBD1 (5 bases). Germline V CDR1 and CDR2: LNHDA, SQIVND (reference sequence). With 7 bases removed from V and 1 base from J, the gap between germline ends came to 11 bases. The CDR3 has 15 residues. Here the CDR3 reads CASTGKNSGANVLTF. CDR3 nucleotides: TGTGCCAGTACAGGGAAGAATTCTGGGGCCAACGTCCTGACTTTC.

This clonotype was seen at least ten times. V gene TRBV7-9 combines with J gene TRBJ2-5; D may correspond to TRBD1 or TRBD2 (5 bases each). V dropped 5 bases and J dropped 5 bases, with 18 bases sitting between them. There are 15 residues in the CDR3. In germline, CDR1 is SEHNR, CDR2 FQNEAQ (reference sequence). CDR3 sequence: CASSLRGTTTETQYF. The CDR3 bases are TGTGCCAGCAGCCTCCGGGGCACAACTACGGAGACCCAGTACTTC.

This clonotype was counted many times. The V call is TRBV29-1, the J call TRBJ2-3; no firm D call. The CDR3 is 14 amino acids. The germline gives CDR1 SQVTM, CDR2 ANQGSEA. V was pared by 6 bases and J by 1 base, with 14 bases between. In DNA form, the CDR3 reads TGCAGCGTCCGATTTCGAGCAGGCACAGATACGCAGTATTTT. This sequence encodes CSVRFRAGTDTQYF.

This clonotype was observed a few times. J is TRBJ2-1 and V is TRBV2; unclear D gene. The CDR3 is 12 amino acids. Trimming stripped 8 bases from V and 14 bases from J, with 19 bases between. CDR1 and CDR2 (germline): SNHLY, FYNNEI. The CDR3 DNA follows: TGTGCCAGCCTTTCAGCGTGGAAGGAAGAGTTCTTC. It is translated as CASLSAWKEEFF.